The T cell receptor beta chain under discussion was sequenced for a study of beta chain features in type 1 diabetes (dated by TCRdb to the late 2010s). Some background on the complete study: Mean age, gender distribution, total cell number and subset yield were not different between patients and healthy donors. Whereas all 30 or so donors provided naive and central memory subsets, regulatory and stem cell-like memory subsets were isolated from just 8 patients and roughly 8 healthy donors. The study compared the TCRB repertoires of sorted circulating CD4+ T cell subsets in recently diagnosed type 1 diabetes patients with those in matched healthy donors. A total of 107,917,701 sorted cells were examined across all samples, and the number of cells per subset was strongly correlated with RNA yield. Study-wide findings and limitations: At VDJ recombination sites, patients with type 1 diabetes made fewer insertions and deleted more nucleotides, a pattern implying thymic rearrangement abnormalities. In all four CD4+ subsets, TCRB CDR3 length was moderately but significantly shorter in type 1 diabetes patients. Sequencing cDNA rather than genomic DNA could over-represent highly expressing activated cells, although activation and CD3 levels did not differ between groups. PCR might favor shorter templates, but patient and control samples were amplified and corrected together, so any skew would affect both groups equally. Naive, central memory and regulatory TCRB repertoires appeared to be more similar among patients than among healthy donors. Only small numbers of individuals were included in the HLA sub-analyses, which left unresolved whether HLA type had any influence on TCRB rearrangement.

From each donor, a single peripheral blood sample of about 100 mL on average was drawn into heparinised tubes. Naive, central memory, regulatory and stem cell-like memory CD4+ T cells were sorted on a BD FACSAria II using a panel including CD45RO, CCR7, CD25, CD127, CD95 and CD27. A purity above 95% was achieved for all sorted populations. PBMCs were isolated right away by Lymphoprep density gradient centrifugation and were stained directly, without culture. To minimize batch effects, samples were stained and sorted in pairs, one healthy donor with one patient per experiment. All of the isolated RNA was reverse transcribed with the High Capacity cDNA Reverse Transcription Kit, so expressed TCRB transcripts were sequenced. Deep immunoSEQ sequencing was applied to naive, central memory and regulatory T cell samples, giving an average of roughly 3.5 million total reads per sample. After sorted cells were lysed in RLT buffer, RNA was extracted with DNase-treated RNeasy Micro or Mini kits, with the choice depending on cell number. To prevent cross-contamination, every cell subset was processed on its own, while patient and healthy donor samples were processed together. The immunoSEQ multiplex PCR was used to amplify TCRB sequences from cDNA, yielding 87-bp fragments that span the CDR3 region. Sequencing of the amplicons was done on the Illumina HiSeq platform. Concerning the study's data processing: Synthetic template baselines were used to correct PCR bias computationally, reads within Hamming distance 2 were collapsed, and singletons that could not be merged were discarded. By aligning reads against IMGT, V, D and J genes, CDR3 length, and insertions or deletions at six rearrangement sites were assigned. Within each subset, clonotype counts were normalized to sorted cell number, and only after that were true diversity and Gini coefficients computed with the tcR R package. The overlap coefficient, calculated on TCRB nucleotide sequences, was used to quantify repertoire sharing. The immuneACCESS repertoire file appears here via TCRdb, limited to in-frame rearrangements. These files lack a portion of the clones; in checked studies, under half of the deficit traces to unresolved V genes, and the cause of the others is not known. That table supplies the V and J calls and clone size; D and trimming were determined from the DNA. The sample data list more than 150,000 clones, and around 10% of these were observed just once. The ten largest clonotypes hold about 2.1% of the sample.

This clone was detected only a few times. The antigen it recognizes is unknown. The sample holds no much larger clone one base away, and base qualities are not on file. Here V drops 4 bases and J drops 5 bases, and the junction holds 7 bases not matched to any gene. The CDR3 spans 15 residues, from the cysteine through the phenylalanine. The DNA shown is the 45-base CDR3, in frame from base 1. Per the germline V gene (reference sequence), SGHNT is the CDR1 and YYREEE is the CDR2. This TCR was sampled from a man between 18 and 35 years old in good health. This receptor chain uses TRBV5-4 and TRBJ1-1, with TRBD1 matching 11 junction bases. Sample: central memory CD4+ T cells from blood. CDR3 sequence: CASSGGQGAGTEAFF. The sequence in DNA is TGTGCCAGCAGCGGAGGACAGGGGGCGGGTACTGAAGCTTTCTTT.